This T cell receptor beta chain was sequenced during a study of T cells in Graves' hyperthyroidism and ophthalmopathy. Whole-study context: Peripheral blood was taken when the disease was first diagnosed, before any treatment began. Study findings and constraints: Classification by a 13 V-J model distinguished ophthalmopathy from stable hyperthyroidism.

V was clipped by 2 bases and J by 4 bases, with 8 bases between them. Germline assignment: CDR1 SGHTA and CDR2 FQGTGA. This CDR3 region has 13 residues. TCR beta CDR3 regions were amplified from RNA. A set of HTBI primers served as the primers for a first-round RT-PCR of the TCR CDR3. In TCRdb, the multiplex PCR reads were re-called with MiXCR into one record per CDR3 protein. This table holds about 130,000 distinct CDR3 sequences, approximately 20% found once. Reasons for excluding patients were uncontrolled infection, other autoimmune disease, pregnancy or lactation. As for this clonotype: Its specificity is unknown.

Sequenced sample: blood. The TCR sequence derives from a woman between 45 and 60 years old with Graves' hyperthyroidism that later progressed to Graves' ophthalmopathy. The rearrangement uses TRBV7-3 and TRBJ1-1, with D perhaps matching TRBD1 (5 bases). In DNA form, the CDR3 reads TGTGCCAGCAGCTTATTCGGGGGCACTGAAGCTTTCTTT. Amino acid sequence: CASSLFGGTEAFF.